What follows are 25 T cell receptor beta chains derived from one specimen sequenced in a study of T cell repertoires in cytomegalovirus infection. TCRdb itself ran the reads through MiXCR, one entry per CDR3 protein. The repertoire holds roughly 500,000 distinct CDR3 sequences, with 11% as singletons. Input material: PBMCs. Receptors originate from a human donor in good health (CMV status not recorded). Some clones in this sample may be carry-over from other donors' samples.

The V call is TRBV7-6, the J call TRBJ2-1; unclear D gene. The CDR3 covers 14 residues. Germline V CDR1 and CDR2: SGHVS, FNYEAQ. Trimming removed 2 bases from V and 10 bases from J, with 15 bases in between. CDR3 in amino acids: CASSLTENLGEQFF. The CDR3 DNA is TGTGCCAGCAGCTTAACGGAAAACCTGGGAGAGCAGTTCTTC.

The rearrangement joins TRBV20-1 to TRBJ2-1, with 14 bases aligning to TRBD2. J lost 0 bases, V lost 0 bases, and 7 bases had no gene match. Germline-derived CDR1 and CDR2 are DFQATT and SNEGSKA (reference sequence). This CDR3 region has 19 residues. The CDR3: CSARDLRLAGGSSYNEQFF. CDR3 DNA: TGCAGTGCTAGAGATCTAAGACTAGCGGGGGGGAGCTCCTACAATGAGCAGTTCTTC.

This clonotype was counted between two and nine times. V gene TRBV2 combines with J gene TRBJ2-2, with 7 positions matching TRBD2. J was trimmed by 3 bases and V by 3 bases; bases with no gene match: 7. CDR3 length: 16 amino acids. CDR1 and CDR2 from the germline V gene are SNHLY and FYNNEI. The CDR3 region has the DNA TGTGCCAGCAGTGACAGAGGGAGGGCGGACACCGGGGAGCTGTTTTTT. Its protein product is CASSDRGRADTGELFF.

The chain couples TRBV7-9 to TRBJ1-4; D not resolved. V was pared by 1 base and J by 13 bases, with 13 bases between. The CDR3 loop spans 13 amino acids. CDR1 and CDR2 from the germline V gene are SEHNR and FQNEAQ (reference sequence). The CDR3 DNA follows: TGTGCCAGCAGCTTAGATGGGGATAATAGACTGTTTTTT. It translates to CASSLDGDNRLFF.

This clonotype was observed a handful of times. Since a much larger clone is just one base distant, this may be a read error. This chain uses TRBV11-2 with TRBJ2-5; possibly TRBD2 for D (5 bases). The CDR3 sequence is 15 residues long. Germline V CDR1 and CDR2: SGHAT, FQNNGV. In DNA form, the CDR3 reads TGTGCCAGCAGCTTTGCTGGAGAGGGCCAAGAGACCCATTACTTC. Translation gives CASSFAGEGQETHYF.

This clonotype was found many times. The CDR3 region has the DNA TGCGCCAGCAGCCAAGGAGAAAGGACTGGAGAAAAACTGTTTTTT. This encodes CASSQGERTGEKLFF. The chain employs TRBV4-1 and TRBJ1-4; D gene ambiguous. The CDR3 contains 15 residues. Germline loops: CDR1 MGHRA, CDR2 YSYEKL. Trimming took 1 base from V and 8 from J, leaving 14 bases between them.

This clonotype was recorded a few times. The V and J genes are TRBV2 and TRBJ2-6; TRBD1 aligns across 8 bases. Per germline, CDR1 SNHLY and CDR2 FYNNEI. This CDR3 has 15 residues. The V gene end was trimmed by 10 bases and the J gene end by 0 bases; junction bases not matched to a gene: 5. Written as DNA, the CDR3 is TGTGCCAACCGGGACAGGAGCTCTGGGGCCAACGTCCTGACTTTC. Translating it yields CANRDRSSGANVLTF.

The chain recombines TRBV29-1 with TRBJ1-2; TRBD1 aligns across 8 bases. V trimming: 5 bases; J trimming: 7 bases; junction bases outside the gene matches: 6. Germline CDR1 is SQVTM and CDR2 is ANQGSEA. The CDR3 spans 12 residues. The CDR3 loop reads CSVSSDRVGYTF. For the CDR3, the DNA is TGCAGCGTTTCGTCGGACAGGGTTGGCTACACCTTC.

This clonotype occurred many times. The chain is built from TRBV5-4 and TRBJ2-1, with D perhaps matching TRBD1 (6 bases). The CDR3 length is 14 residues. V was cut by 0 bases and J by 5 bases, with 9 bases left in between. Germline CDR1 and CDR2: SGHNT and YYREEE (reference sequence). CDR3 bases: TGTGCCAGCAGCTTGGAGGGGGTCAACAATGAGCAGTTCTTC. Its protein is CASSLEGVNNEQFF.

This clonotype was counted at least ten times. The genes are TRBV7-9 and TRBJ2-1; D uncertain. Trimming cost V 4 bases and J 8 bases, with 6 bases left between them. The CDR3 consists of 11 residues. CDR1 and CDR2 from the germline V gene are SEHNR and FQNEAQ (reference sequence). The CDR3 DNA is TGTGCCAGCAGCTCCTCCTATGAGCAGTTCTTC. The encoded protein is CASSSSYEQFF.

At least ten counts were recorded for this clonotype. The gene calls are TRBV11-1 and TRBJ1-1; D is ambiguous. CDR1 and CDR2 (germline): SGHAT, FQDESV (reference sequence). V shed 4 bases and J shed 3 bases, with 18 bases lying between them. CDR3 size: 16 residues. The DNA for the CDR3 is TGTGCCAGCAGCTCCGGACGCGGGGTGAGGGACACTGAAGCTTTCTTT. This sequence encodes CASSSGRGVRDTEAFF.

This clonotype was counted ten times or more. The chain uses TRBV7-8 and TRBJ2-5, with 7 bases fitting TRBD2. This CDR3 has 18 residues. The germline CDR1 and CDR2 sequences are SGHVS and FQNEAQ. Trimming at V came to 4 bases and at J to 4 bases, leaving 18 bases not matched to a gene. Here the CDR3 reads CASSSLGWGEGPVETQYF. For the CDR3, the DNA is TGTGCCAGCAGCTCCCTTGGGTGGGGGGAGGGCCCTGTAGAGACCCAGTACTTC.

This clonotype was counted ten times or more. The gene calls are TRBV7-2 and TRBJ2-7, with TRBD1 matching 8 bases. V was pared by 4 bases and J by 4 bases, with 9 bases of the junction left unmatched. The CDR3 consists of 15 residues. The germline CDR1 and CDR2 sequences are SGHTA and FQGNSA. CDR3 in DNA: TGTGCCAGCAGCTCCCTCGGACAGGGAGCGTACGAGCAGTACTTC. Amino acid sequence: CASSSLGQGAYEQYF.

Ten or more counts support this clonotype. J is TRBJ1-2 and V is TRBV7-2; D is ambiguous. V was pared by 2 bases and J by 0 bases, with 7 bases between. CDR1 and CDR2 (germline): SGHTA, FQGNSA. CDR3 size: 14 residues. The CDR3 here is CASSLWQANYGYTF. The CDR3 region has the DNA TGTGCCAGCAGCTTATGGCAGGCTAACTATGGCTACACCTTC. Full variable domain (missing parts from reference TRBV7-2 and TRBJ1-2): GAGVSQSPSNKVTEKGKDVELRCDPISGHTALYWYRQSLGQGLEFLIYFQGNSAPDKSGLPSDRFSAERTGGSVSTLTIQRTQQEDSAVYLCASSLWQANYGYTFGSGTRLTVV.

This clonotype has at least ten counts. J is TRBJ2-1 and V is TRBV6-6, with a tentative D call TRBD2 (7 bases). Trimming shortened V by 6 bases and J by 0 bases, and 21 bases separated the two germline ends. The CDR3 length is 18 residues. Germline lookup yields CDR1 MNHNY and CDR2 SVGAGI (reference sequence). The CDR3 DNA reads TGTGCCAGCAGGGGGGGGCTAGCGGAGAGGAGCTCCTACAATGAGCAGTTCTTC. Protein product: CASRGGLAERSSYNEQFF.

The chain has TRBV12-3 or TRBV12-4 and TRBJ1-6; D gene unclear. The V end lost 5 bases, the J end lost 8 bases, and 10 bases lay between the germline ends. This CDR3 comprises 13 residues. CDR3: CASSRLGYSPLHF. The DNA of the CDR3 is TGTGCCAGCAGTCGCCTAGGTTATTCACCCCTCCACTTT.

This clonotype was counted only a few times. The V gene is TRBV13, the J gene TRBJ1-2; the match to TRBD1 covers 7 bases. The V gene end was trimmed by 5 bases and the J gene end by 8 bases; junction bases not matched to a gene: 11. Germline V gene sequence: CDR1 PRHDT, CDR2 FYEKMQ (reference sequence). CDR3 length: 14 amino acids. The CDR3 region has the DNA TGTGCCAGCAGCGGAGAGGAGGGGGCAGGGGGCTACACCTTC. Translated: CASSGEEGAGGYTF.

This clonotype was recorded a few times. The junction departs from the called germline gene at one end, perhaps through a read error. The CDR3 DNA follows: TGTGCTAGCAGCTTATTGGTTAGCGGGAGTTTAACCGGGGAGCTGTTTTTT. Translated, it gives CASSLLVSGSLTGELFF. The V and J genes are TRBV7-7 and TRBJ2-2; TRBD2 agrees at 9 bases. The CDR3 extends over 17 amino acids. Germline CDR1 SSHAT, CDR2 FNYEAQ (reference sequence).

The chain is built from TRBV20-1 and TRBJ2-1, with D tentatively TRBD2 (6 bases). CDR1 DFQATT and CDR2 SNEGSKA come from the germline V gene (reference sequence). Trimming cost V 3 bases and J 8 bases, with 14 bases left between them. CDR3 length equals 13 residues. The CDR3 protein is CSARWLAFDEQFF. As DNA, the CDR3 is TGCAGTGCTAGGTGGCTAGCGTTCGATGAGCAGTTCTTC.

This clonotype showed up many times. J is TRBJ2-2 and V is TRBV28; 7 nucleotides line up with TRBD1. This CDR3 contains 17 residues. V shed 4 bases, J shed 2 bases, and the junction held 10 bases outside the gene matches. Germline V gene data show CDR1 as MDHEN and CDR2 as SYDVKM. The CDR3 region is CASSSPDRVLNTGELFF. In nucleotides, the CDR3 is TGTGCCAGCAGTTCCCCAGACAGGGTCCTAAACACCGGGGAGCTGTTTTTT. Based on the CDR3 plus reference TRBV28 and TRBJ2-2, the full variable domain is DVKVTQSSRYLVKRTGEKVFLECVQDMDHENMFWYRQDPGLGLRLIYFSYDVKMKEKGDIPEGYSVSREKKERFSLILESASTNQTSMYLCASSSPDRVLNTGELFFGEGSRLTVL.

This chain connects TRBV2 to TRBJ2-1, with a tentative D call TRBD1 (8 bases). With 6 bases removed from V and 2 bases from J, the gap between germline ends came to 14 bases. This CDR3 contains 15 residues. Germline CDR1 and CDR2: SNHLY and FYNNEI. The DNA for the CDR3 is TGTGCCAGCAGAGTACAGGGGGGGACCTACAATGAGCAGTTCTTC. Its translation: CASRVQGGTYNEQFF.

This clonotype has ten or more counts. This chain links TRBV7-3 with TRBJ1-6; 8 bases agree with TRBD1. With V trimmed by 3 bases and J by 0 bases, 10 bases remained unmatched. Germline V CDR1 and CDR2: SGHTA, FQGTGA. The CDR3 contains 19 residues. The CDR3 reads CASSLTWTGLSSYNSPLHF. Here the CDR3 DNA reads TGTGCCAGCAGCTTGACGTGGACAGGGCTTAGCTCCTATAATTCACCCCTCCACTTT.

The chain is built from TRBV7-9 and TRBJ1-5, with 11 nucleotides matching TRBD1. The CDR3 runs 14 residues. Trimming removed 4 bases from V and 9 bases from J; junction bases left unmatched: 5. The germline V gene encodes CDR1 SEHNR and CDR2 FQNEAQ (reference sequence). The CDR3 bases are TGTGCCAGCAGCTCGGACAGGGGGCACTGGCCCCAGCATTTT. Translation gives CASSSDRGHWPQHF.

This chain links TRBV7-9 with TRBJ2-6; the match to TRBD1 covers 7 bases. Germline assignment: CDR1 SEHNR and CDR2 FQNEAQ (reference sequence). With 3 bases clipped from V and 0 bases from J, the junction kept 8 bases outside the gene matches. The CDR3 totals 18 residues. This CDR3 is CASSFLGQDFSGANVLTF. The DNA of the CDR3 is TGTGCCAGCAGCTTCCTTGGACAGGACTTCTCTGGGGCCAACGTCCTGACTTTC.

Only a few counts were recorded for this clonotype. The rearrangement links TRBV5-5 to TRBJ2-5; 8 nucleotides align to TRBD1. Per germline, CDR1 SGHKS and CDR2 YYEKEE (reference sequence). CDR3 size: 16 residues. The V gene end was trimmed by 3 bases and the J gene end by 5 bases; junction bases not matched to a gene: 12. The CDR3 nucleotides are TGTGCCAGCAGCTGGGGGGACAGGAATGTGAGGGAGACCCAGTACTTC. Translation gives CASSWGDRNVRETQYF. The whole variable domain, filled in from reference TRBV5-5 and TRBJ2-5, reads DAGVTQSPTHLIKTRGQQVTLRCSPISGHKSVSWYQQVLGQGPQFIFQYYEKEERGRGNFPDRFSARQFPNYSSELNVNALLLGDSALYLCASSWGDRNVRETQYFGPGTRLLVL.